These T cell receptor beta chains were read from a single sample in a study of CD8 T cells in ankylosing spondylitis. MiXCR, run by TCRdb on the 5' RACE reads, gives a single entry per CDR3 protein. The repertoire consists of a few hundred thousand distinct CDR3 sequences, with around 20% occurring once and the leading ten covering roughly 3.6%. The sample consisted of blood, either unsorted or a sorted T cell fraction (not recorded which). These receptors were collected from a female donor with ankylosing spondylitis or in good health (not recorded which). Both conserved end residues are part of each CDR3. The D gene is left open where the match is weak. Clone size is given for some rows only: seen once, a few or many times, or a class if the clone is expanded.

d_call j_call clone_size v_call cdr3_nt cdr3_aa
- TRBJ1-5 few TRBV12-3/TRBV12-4 TGTGCCAGCAGCTCAGCCCGTAGCAATCAGCCCCAGCATTTT CASSSARSNQPQHF
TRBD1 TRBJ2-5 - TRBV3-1 TGTGCCAGCAGCCAAGAAAGGGGGCTCATGGAGACCCAGTACTTC CASSQERGLMETQYF
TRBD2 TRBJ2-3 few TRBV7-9 TGTGCCAGCAGCTTGGGGGGGATTCTCGCAGATACGCAGTATTTT CASSLGGILADTQYF
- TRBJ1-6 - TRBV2 TGTGCCAGCAGTGAAACCCCCAATACACCCCTCCACTTT CASSETPNTPLHF
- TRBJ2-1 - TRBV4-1 TGCGCCAGCAGCAGGGCTACCCCTTACAATGAGCAGTTCTTC CASSRATPYNEQFF
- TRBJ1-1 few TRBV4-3 TGCGCCAGCACCCCTATGGCTGAAGCTTTCTTT CASTPMAEAFF
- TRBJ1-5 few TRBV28 TGTGCCAGCAGTTTAATTATTCAGCCCCAGCATTTT CASSLIIQPQHF
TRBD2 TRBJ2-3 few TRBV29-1 TGCAGCGCACTTACTAGCGGGAGCACAGATACGCAGTATTTT CSALTSGSTDTQYF
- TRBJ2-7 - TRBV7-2 TGTGCCAGCAGCTTAGAGACAGCCTACGAGCAGTACTTC CASSLETAYEQYF
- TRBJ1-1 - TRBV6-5 TGTGCCAGCAGTCCTCGACAGAGCGAAAGGAACACTGAAGCTTTCTTT CASSPRQSERNTEAFF
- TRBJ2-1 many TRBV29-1 TGCAGCGTTCTCTCGCAACAGCGAACCCTCAATGAGCAGTTCTTC CSVLSQQRTLNEQFF
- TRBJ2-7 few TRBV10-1 TGCGCCAGCAGCCGGAGAGGGGGCCCTAGCGGCTTCTCCTACGAGCAGTACTTC CASSRRGGPSGFSYEQYF
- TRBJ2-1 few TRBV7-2 TGTGCCAGCAGCTTATCCTCCGGGGCAGGGGACATCAATGAGCAGTTCTTC CASSLSSGAGDINEQFF
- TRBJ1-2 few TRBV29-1 TGCAGCGTTGGAGCGGCCGGGGGCGCGGACTATGGCTACACCTTC CSVGAAGGADYGYTF
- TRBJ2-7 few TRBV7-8 TGTGCCAGCAGCTTAGCGAGGGTAGCGGAACCCTACGAGCAGTACTTC CASSLARVAEPYEQYF
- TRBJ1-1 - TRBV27 TGTGCCAGCCGACCGTGGAGGGGCCTGAACACTGAAGCTTTCTTT CASRPWRGLNTEAFF
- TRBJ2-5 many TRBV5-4 TGTGCCAGCAGCCCGGGACTTCAAGAGACCCAGTACTTC CASSPGLQETQYF
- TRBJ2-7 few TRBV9 TGTGCCAGCACAGGGTCTTTTACCTACGAGCAGTACTTC CASTGSFTYEQYF
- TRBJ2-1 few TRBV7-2 TGTGCCAGCAGCTTAGATCCAGGAGGGCGGGATGAGCAGTTCTTC CASSLDPGGRDEQFF
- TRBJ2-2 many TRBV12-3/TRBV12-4 TGTGCCAGCAGTTTGAAGTATCCCGGGGAGCTGTTTTTT CASSLKYPGELFF
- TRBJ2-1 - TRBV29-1 TGCAGTATTCGAGGGGGGGCAGTTGGCAATGAGCAGTTCTTC CSIRGGAVGNEQFF
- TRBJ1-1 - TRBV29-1 TGCAGCGTTGAAGAAACCACAGACATGAACACTGAAGCTTTCTTT CSVEETTDMNTEAFF
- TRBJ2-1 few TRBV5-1 TGCGCCAGCAGCTTCTCACTAACCAACAATGAGCAGTTCTTC CASSFSLTNNEQFF
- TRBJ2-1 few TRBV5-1 TGCGCCAGCAGCTTGGGGTTCGTGTTGGCTGAGCAGTTCTTC CASSLGFVLAEQFF
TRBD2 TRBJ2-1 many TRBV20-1 TGCAGTGCTAGAGACTATCTAAGGACTAGCGGGTCCTACAATGAGCAGTTCTTC CSARDYLRTSGSYNEQFF